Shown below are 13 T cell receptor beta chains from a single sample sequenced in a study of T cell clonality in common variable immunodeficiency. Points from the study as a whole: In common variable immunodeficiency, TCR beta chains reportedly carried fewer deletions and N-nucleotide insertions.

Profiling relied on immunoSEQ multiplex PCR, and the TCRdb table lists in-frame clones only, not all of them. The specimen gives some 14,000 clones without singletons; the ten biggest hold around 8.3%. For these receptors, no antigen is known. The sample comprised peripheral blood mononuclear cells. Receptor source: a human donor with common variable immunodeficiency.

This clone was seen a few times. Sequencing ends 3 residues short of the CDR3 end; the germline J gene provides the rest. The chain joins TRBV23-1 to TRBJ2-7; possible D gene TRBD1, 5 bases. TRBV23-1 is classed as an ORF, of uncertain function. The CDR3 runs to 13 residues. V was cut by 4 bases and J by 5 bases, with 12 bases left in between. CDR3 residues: CASSLTDGHEQYF. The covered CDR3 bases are TGCGCCAGCAGTCTGACAGATGGGCACGAG.

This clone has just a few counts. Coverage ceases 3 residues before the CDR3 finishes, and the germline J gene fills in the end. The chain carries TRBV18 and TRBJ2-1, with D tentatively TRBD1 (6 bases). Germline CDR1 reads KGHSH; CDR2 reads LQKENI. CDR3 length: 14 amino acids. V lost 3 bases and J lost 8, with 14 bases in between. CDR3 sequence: CASSPRTASDEQFF. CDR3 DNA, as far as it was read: TGTGCCAGCTCACCGAGGACAGCGTCCGATGAG.

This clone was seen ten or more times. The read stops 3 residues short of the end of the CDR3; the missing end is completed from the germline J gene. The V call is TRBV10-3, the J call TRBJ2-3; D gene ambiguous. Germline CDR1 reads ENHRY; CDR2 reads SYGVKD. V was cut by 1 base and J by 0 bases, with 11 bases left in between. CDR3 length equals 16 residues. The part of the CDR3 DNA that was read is TGTGCCATCAGTGAGTTAGGTAGCCCTAGCACAGATACG. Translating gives CAISELGSPSTDT. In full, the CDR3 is CAISELGSPSTDTQYF.

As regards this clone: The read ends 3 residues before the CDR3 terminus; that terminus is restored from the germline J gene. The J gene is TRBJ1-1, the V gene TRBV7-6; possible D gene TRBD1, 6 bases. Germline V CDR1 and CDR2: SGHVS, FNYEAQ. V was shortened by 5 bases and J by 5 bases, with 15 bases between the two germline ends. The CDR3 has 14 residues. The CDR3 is CASSPETGGTEAFF. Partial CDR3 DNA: TGTGCCAGCAGCCCGGAGACAGGTGGGACTGAA. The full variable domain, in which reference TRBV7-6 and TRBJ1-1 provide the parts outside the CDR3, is GAGVSQSPRYKVTKRGQDVALRCDPISGHVSLYWYRQALGQGPEFLTYFNYEAQQDKSGLPNDRFSAERPEGSISTLTIQRTEQRDSAMYRCASSPETGGTEAFFGQGTRLTVV.

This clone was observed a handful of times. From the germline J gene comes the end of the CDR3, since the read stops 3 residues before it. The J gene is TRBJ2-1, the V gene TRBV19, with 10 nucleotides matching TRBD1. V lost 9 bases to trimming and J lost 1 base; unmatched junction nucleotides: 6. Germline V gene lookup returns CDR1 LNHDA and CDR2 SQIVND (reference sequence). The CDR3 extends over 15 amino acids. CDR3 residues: CASHRGQGSYNEQFF. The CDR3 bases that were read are TGTGCCAGCCACCGGGGACAGGGGTCCTACAATGAG. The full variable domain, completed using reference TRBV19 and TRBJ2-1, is DGGITQSPKYLFRKEGQNVTLSCEQNLNHDAMYWYRQDPGQGLRLIYYSQIVNDFQKGDIAEGYSVSREKKESFPLTVTSAQKNPTAFYLCASHRGQGSYNEQFFGPGTRLTVL.

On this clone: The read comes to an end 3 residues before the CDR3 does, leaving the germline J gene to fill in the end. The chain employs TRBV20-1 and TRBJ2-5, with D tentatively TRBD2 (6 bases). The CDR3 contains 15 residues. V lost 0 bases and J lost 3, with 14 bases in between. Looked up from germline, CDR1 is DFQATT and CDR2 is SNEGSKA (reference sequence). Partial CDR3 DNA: TGCAGTGCTAGAGATTCGGGGGTCTCAAAAGAGACC. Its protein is CSARDSGVSKET. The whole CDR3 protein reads CSARDSGVSKETQYF.

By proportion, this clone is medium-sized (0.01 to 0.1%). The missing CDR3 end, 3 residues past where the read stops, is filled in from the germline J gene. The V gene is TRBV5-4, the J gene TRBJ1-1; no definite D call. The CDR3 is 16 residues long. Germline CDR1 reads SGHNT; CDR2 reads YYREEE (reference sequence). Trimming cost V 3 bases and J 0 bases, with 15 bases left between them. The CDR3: CASSSGAGCMNTEAFF. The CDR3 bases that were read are TGTGCCAGCAGCTCAGGCGCGGGGTGTATGAACACTGAA.

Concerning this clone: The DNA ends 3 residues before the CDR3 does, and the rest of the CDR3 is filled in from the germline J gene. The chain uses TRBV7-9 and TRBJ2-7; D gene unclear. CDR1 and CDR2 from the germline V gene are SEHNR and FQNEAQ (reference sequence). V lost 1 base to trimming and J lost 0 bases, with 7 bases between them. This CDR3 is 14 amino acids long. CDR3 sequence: CASSLDSASYEQYF. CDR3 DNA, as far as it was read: TGTGCCAGCAGCTTAGACTCCGCCTCCTACGAG.

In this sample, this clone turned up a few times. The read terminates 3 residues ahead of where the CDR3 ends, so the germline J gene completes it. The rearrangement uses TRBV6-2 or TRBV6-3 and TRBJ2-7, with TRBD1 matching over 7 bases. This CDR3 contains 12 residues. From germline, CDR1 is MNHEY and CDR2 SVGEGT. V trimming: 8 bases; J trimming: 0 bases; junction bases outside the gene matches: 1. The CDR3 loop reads CASGDSSYEQYF. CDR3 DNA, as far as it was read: TGTGCCAGCGGGGACAGCTCCTACGAG.

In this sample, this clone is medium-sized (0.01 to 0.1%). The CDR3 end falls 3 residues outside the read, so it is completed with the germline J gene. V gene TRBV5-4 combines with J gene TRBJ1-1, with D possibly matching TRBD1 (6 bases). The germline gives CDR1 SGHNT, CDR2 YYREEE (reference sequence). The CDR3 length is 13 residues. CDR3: CASSLLGASEAFF. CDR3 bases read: TGTGCCAGCAGCTTGTTGGGGGCATCAGAA.

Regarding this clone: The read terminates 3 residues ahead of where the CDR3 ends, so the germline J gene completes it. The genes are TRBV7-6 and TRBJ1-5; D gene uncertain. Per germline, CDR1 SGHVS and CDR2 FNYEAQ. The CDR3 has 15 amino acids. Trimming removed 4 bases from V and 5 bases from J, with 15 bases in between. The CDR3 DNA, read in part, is TGTGCCAGCAGCTCAGGCACGGGGAGGCATCAGCCC. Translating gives CASSSGTGRHQP. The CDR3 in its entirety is CASSSGTGRHQPQHF. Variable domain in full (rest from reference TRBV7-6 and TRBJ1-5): GAGVSQSPRYKVTKRGQDVALRCDPISGHVSLYWYRQALGQGPEFLTYFNYEAQQDKSGLPNDRFSAERPEGSISTLTIQRTEQRDSAMYRCASSSGTGRHQPQHFGDGTRLSIL.

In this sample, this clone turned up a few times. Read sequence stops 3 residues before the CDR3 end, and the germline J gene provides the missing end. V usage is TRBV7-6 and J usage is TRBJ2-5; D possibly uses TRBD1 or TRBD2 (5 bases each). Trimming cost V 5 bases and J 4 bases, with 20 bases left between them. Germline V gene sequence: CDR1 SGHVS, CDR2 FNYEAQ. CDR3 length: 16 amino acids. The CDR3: CASSRRGQGRGETQYF. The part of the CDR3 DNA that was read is TGTGCCAGCAGCCGCCGAGGGCAGGGAAGGGGAGAGACC.

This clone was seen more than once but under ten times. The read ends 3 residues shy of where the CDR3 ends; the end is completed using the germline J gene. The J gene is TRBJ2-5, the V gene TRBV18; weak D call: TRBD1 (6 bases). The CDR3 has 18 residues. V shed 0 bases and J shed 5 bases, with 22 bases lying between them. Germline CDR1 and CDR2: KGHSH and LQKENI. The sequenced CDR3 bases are TGTGCCAGCTCACCACCATCAGGTAGAGGGGGTCTTAAGGAGACC. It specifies CASSPPSGRGGLKET. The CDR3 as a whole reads CASSPPSGRGGLKETQYF.